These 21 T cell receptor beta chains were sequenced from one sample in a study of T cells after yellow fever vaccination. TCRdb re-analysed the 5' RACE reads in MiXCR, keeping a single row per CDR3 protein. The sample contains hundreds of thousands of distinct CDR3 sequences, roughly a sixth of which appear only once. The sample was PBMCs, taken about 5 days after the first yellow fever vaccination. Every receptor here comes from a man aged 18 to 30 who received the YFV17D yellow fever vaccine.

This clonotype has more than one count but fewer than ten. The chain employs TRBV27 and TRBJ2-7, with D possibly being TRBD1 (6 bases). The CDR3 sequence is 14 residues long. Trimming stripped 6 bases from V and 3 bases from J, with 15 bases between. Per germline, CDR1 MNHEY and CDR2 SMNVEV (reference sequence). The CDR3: CASSLRGGYYEQYF. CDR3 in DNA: TGTGCCAGCAGCTTACGAGGGGGATACTACGAGCAGTACTTC.

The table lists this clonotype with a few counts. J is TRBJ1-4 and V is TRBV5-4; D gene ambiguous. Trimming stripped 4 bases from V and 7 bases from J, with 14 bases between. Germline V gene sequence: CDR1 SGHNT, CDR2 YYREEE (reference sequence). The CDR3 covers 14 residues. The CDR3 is CASSPSGLSEKLFF. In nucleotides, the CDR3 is TGTGCCAGCAGCCCCTCAGGCCTTAGTGAAAAACTGTTTTTT.

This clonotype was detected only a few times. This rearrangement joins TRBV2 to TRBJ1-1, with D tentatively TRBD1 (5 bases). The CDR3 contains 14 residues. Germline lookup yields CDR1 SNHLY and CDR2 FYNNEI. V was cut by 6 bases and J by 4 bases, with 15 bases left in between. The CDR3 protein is CASRAQGGTTEAFF. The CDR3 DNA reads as TGTGCCAGCAGGGCTCAGGGCGGGACCACTGAAGCTTTCTTT.

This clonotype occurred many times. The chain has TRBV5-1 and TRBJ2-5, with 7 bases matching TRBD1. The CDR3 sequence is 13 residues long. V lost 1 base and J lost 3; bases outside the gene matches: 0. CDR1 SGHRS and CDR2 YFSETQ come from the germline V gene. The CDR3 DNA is TGCGCCAGCAGCTTGACAGGGGAAGAGACCCAGTACTTC. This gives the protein CASSLTGEETQYF.

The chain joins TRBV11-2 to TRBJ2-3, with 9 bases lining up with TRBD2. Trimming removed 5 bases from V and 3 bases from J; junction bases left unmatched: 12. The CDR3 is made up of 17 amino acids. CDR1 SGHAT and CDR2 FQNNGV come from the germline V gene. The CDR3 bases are TGTGCCAGCAGCGCCCTGGTGGCGGGGGGGCTGACAGATACGCAGTATTTT. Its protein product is CASSALVAGGLTDTQYF.

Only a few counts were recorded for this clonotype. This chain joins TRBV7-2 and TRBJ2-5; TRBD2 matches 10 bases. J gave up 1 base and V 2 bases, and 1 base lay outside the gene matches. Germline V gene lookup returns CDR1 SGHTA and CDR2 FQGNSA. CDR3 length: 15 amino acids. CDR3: CASSLQRGGQETQYF. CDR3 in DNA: TGTGCCAGCAGCTTACAGCGGGGGGGCCAAGAGACCCAGTACTTC.

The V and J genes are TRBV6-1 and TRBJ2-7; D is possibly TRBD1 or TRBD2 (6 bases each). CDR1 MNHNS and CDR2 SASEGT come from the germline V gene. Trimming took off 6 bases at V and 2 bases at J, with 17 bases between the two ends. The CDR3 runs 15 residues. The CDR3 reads CASRRQTGGPYEQYV. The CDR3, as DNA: TGTGCCAGCAGACGCCAGACAGGAGGGCCCTACGAGCAGTACGTC.

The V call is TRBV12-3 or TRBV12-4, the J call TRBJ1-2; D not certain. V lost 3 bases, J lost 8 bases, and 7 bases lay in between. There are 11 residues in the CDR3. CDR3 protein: CASSFEEGYTF. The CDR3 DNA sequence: TGTGCCAGCAGTTTTGAGGAGGGCTACACCTTC.

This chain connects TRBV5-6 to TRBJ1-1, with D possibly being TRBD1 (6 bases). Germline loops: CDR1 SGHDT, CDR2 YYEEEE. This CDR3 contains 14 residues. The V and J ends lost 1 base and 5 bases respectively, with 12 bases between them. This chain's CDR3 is CASSLIQGRTEAFF. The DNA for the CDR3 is TGTGCCAGCAGCTTGATACAGGGCCGGACTGAAGCTTTCTTT.

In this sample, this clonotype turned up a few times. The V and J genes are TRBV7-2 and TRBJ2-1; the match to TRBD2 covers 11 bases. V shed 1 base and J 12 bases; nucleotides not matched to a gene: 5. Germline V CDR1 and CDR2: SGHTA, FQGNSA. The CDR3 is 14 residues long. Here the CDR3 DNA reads TGTGCCAGCAGCTTAGGTAGCGGGGGGGCTGGGCAGTTCTTC. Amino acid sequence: CASSLGSGGAGQFF.

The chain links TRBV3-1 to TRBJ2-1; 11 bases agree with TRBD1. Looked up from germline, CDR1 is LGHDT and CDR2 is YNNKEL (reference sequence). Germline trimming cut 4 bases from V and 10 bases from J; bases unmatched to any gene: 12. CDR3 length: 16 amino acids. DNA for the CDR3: TGTGCCAGCAGCCCCTTTCGAGGACAGGGGGCATGGGAGCAGTTCTTC. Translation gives CASSPFRGQGAWEQFF.

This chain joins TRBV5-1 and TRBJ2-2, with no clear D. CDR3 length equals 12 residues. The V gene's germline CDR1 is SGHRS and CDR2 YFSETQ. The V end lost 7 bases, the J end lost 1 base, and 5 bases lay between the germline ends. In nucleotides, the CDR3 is TGCGCCAGCGACGGGAACACCGGGGAGCTGTTTTTT. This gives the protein CASDGNTGELFF.

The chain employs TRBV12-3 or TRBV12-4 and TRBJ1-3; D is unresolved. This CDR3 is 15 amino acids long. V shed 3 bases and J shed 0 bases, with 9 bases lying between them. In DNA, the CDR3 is TGTGCCAGCAGTTTTGTAGGCAGCTCTGGAAACACCATATATTTT. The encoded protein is CASSFVGSSGNTIYF.

CDR3 nucleotide sequence: TGTGCCAGCAGTTTTCGGACAGGGATTAATGAAAAACTGTTTTTT. Its protein product is CASSFRTGINEKLFF. The V gene is TRBV12-3 or TRBV12-4, the J gene TRBJ1-4, with 8 bases lining up with TRBD1. V lost 3 bases, J lost 4 bases, and 4 bases stayed unmatched. The CDR3 has 15 residues.

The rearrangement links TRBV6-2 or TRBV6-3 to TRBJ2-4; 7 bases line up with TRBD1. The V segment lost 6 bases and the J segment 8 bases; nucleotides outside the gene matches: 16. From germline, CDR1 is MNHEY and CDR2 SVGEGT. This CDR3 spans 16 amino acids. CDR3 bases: TGTGCCAGCAGAACCTCCTTGACAGGGTCGGTGGACATTCAGTACTTC. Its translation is CASRTSLTGSVDIQYF.

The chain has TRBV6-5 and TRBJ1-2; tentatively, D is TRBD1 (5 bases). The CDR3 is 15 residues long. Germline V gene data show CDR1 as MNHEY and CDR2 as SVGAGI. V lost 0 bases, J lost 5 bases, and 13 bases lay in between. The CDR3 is CASSYSFGTEYGYTF. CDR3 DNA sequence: TGTGCCAGCAGTTACTCGTTTGGGACGGAGTATGGCTACACCTTC.

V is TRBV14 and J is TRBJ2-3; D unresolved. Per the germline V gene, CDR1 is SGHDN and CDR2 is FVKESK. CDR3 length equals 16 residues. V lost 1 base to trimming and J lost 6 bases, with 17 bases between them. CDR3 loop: CASSQGLDRRADTQYF. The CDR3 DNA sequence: TGTGCCAGCAGCCAAGGGTTGGATAGGCGAGCGGATACGCAGTATTTT. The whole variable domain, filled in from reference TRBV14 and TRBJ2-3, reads EAGVTQFPSHSVIEKGQTVTLRCDPISGHDNLYWYRRVMGKEIKFLLHFVKESKQDESGMPNNRFLAERTGGTYSTLKVQPAELEDSGVYFCASSQGLDRRADTQYFGPGTRLTVL.

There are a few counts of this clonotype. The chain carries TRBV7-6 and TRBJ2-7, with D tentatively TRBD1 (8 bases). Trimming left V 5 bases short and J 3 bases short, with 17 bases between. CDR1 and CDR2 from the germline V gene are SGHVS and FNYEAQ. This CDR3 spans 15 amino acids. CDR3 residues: CASSASGTGNYEQYV. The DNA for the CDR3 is TGTGCCAGCAGCGCAAGCGGGACAGGCAACTACGAGCAGTACGTC.

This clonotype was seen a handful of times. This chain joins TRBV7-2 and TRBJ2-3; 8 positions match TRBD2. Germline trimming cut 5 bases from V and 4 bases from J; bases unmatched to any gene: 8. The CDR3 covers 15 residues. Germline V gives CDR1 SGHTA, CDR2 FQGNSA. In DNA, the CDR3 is TGTGCCAGCAGCCCTGGCGGGGGGTTCTCAGATACGCAGTATTTT. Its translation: CASSPGGGFSDTQYF.

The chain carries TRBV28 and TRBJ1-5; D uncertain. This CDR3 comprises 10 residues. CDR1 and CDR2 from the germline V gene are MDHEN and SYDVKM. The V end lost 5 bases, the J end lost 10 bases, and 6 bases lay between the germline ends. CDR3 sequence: CASSPEPQHF. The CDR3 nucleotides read TGTGCCAGCAGTCCCGAACCCCAGCATTTT.

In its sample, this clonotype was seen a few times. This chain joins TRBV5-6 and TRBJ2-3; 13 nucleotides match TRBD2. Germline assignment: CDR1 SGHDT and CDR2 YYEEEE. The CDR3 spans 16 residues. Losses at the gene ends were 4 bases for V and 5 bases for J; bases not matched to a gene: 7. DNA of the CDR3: TGTGCCAGCAGCGGTCGACTAGCGGGGGGAAGAGATACGCAGTATTTT. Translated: CASSGRLAGGRDTQYF. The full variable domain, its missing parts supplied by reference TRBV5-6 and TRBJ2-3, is DAGVTQSPTHLIKTRGQQVTLRCSPKSGHDTVSWYQQALGQGPQFIFQYYEEEERQRGNFPDRFSGHQFPNYSSELNVNALLLGDSALYLCASSGRLAGGRDTQYFGPGTRLTVL.